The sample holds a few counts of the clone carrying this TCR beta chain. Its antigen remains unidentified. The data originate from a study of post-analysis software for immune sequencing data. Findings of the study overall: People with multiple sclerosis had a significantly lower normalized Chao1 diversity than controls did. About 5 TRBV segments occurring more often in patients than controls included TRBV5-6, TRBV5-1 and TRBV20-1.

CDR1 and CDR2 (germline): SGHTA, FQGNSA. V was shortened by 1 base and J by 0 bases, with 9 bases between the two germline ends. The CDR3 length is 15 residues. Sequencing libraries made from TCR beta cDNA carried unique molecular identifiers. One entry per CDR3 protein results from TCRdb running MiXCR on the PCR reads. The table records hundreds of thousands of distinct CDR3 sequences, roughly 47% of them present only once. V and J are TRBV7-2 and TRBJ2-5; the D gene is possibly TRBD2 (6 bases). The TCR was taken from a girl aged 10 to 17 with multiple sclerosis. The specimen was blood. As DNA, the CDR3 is TGTGCCAGCAGCTTAGTCCGGGGGTACCAAGAGACCCAGTACTTC. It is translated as CASSLVRGYQETQYF.